The clone carrying this T cell receptor (beta chain) was seen repeatedly, ten times or more. Its antigen is not known. Germline loops: CDR1 SEHNR, CDR2 FQNEAQ (reference sequence). The ends lost 5 bases at V and 5 bases at J; junction bases unmatched: 10. The CDR3 extends over 16 amino acids. The record originates from a study of early T cells in non-severe SARS-CoV-2 infection. Overall study context: Bulk RNA isolated from unsorted whole blood underwent sequencing; chains were not paired. Study-level points and caveats: Using VDJdb, the matching emphasized anti-spike CD8 responses while missing private and CD4 specificities.

Individual cDNA molecules received unique molecular identifiers during library preparation. One entry per CDR3 protein, called by TCRdb with MiXCR from the 5' RACE reads. The sample holds roughly 64,000 distinct CDR3 sequences, approximately 8.8% seen once. V is TRBV7-9 and J is TRBJ2-1, with 9 bases matching TRBD2. The sequence derives from an adult who was a healthcare worker with PCR-confirmed SARS-CoV-2 infection or an uninfected control (not recorded which). The material sequenced was whole blood, taken at baseline. The CDR3 coding sequence is TGTGCCAGCAGCCCCCAGGCGGGAGGGATCAACAATGAGCAGTTCTTC. The encoded protein is CASSPQAGGINNEQFF.